The 22 T cell receptor beta chains presented below share a single source sample, sequenced in a study of control samples from healthy donors and cancer patients. This table comes from immunoSEQ multiplex PCR, and its TCRdb copy is limited to in-frame clones, with some not included. Here the sample spans 130,000 or so clones, 89% being singletons. The specimen sequenced was PBMCs. The source is a man aged 50-60 years with head and neck cancer.

This rearrangement joins TRBV4-2 to TRBJ2-6, with unresolved D. Germline V gene lookup returns CDR1 LGHNA and CDR2 YNFKEQ. V lost 3 bases and J lost 0, with 9 bases in between. This CDR3 region has 16 residues. The CDR3 sequence: CASSQGFLSGANVLTF. For the CDR3, the DNA is TGTGCCAGCAGCCAGGGCTTCCTCTCTGGGGCCAACGTCCTGACTTTC.

The chain combines TRBV5-1 with TRBJ2-1; TRBD1 is a possible D gene (5 bases). The germline CDR1 and CDR2 sequences are SGHRS and YFSETQ. Trimming shortened V by 3 bases and J by 5 bases, and 12 bases separated the two germline ends. This CDR3 region has 14 residues. CDR3 bases: TGCGCCAGCAGCTCGCAGGGTTCCCACAATGAGCAGTTCTTC. This gives the protein CASSSQGSHNEQFF.

The chain couples TRBV11-3 to TRBJ2-5; 13 bases align to TRBD2. The CDR3 is 17 amino acids. CDR1 and CDR2 from the germline V gene are SGHNT and YENEEA. Trimming took 5 bases from V and 4 from J; bases not matched to a gene: 10. The CDR3 loop reads CASSPGTSGDPRETQYF. The CDR3 DNA follows: TGTGCCAGCAGCCCTGGGACTAGCGGGGACCCGCGAGAGACCCAGTACTTC.

This sequence joins TRBV5-4 and TRBJ2-5; 8 bases match TRBD1. The length of the CDR3 is 15 residues. Germline CDR1 is SGHNT and CDR2 is YYREEE (reference sequence). V lost 1 base, J lost 1 base, and 3 bases stayed unmatched. The CDR3 DNA reads as TGTGCCAGCAGCTTGCAGGGGGCGCCCCAAGAGACCCAGTACTTC. Encoded protein: CASSLQGAPQETQYF. Filled out from reference TRBV5-4 and TRBJ2-5, the complete variable domain reads ETGVTQSPTHLIKTRGQQVTLRCSSQSGHNTVSWYQQALGQGPQFIFQYYREEENGRGNFPPRFSGLQFPNYSSELNVNALELDDSALYLCASSLQGAPQETQYFGPGTRLLVL.

This clone came up once. The J gene is TRBJ2-1, the V gene TRBV6-5; D not certain. This CDR3 has 16 amino acids. V lost 0 bases and J lost 4, with 13 bases in between. The V gene's germline CDR1 is MNHEY and CDR2 SVGAGI. The CDR3, as DNA: TGTGCCAGCAGTTACTCGATAGAGGCCAGTTACAATGAGCAGTTCTTC. Translation: CASSYSIEASYNEQFF.

This chain joins TRBV30 and TRBJ1-3, with D unresolved. Trimming left V 2 bases short and J 0 bases short, with 8 bases between. This CDR3 region has 14 residues. Germline V gene lookup returns CDR1 GTSNPN and CDR2 SVGIG (reference sequence). Here the CDR3 DNA reads TGTGCCTGGAGTAAAGCCTTCTCTGGAAACACCATATATTTT. It is translated as CAWSKAFSGNTIYF.

This CDR3 is CASRRERGEKLFF. CDR3 nucleotides: TGTGCCAGCAGGCGCGAGAGGGGTGAAAAACTGTTTTTT. The rearrangement uses TRBV5-4 and TRBJ1-4; tentative D call: TRBD1 (5 bases). This CDR3 has 13 amino acids. Germline CDR1 reads SGHNT; CDR2 reads YYREEE (reference sequence). V was pared by 5 bases and J by 7 bases, with 12 bases between.

The genes are TRBV7-2 and TRBJ1-2; D gene ambiguous. In germline, CDR1 is SGHTA, CDR2 FQGNSA. V was pared by 0 bases and J by 5 bases, with 4 bases between. The CDR3 extends over 12 amino acids. CDR3 protein: CASSLAKYGYTF. The CDR3 region has the DNA TGTGCCAGCAGCTTAGCGAAGTATGGCTACACCTTC.

Turning to this clone: Other DNA sequences in this sample translate to the same CDR3. V usage is TRBV29-1 and J usage is TRBJ1-2, with D tentatively TRBD1 (6 bases). CDR3 length equals 12 residues. Trimming removed 4 bases from V and 4 bases from J, with 10 bases in between. Germline loops: CDR1 SQVTM, CDR2 ANQGSEA. The CDR3 nucleotides are TGCAGCGTTGGGGGGCAGGGCTATGGCTACACCTTC. Translation gives CSVGGQGYGYTF.

The chain is built from TRBV3-1 (or the pseudogene TRBV3-2) and TRBJ1-2; 10 bases are a match to TRBD1. V was clipped by 3 bases and J by 7 bases; unmatched bases: 8. The CDR3 covers 15 residues. Germline V gene sequence: CDR1 LGHDT, CDR2 YNNKEL (reference sequence). Here the CDR3 reads CASSHSGTGETGYTF. The DNA for the CDR3 is TGTGCCAGCAGCCACTCCGGGACAGGGGAAACTGGCTACACCTTC.

The chain has TRBV4-2 and TRBJ2-1, with 9 bases identical to TRBD2. This CDR3 has 16 residues. Per germline, CDR1 LGHNA and CDR2 YNFKEQ. J was trimmed by 7 bases and V by 1 base; bases with no gene match: 8. CDR3 region: CASSQVIAGAGNEQFF. Written as DNA, the CDR3 is TGTGCCAGCAGCCAAGTTATAGCGGGGGCAGGGAATGAGCAGTTCTTC.

The genes are TRBV5-1 and TRBJ2-6, with D maybe TRBD2 (7 bases). This CDR3 contains 15 residues. V lost 4 bases and J lost 5, with 13 bases in between. Germline loops: CDR1 SGHRS, CDR2 YFSETQ. CDR3: CASSRGGTRANVLTF. DNA of the CDR3: TGCGCCAGCAGCAGGGGGGGTACGAGGGCCAACGTCCTGACTTTC.

In DNA form, the CDR3 reads TGCAGTGCTAGAGACAATGAGCAGTTCTTC. The encoded protein is CSARDNEQFF. This chain joins TRBV20-1 and TRBJ2-1, with D unclear. Germline V lookup: CDR1 DFQATT, CDR2 SNEGSKA (reference sequence). The CDR3 has 10 residues. Trimming left V 0 bases short and J 6 bases short, with 0 bases between.

This clone was seen only once. The chain joins TRBV5-1 to TRBJ1-4, with D maybe TRBD1 (6 bases). This CDR3 spans 15 amino acids. Germline V gene sequence: CDR1 SGHRS, CDR2 YFSETQ. Trimming took off 7 bases at V and 7 bases at J, with 20 bases between the two ends. The CDR3 nucleotides read TGCGCCAGCTCAATTCAGGGGTCTCGAAGTGAAAAACTGTTTTTT. Protein product: CASSIQGSRSEKLFF.

V usage is TRBV7-9 and J usage is TRBJ1-1; D is perhaps TRBD1 (5 bases). The CDR3 sequence is 16 residues long. Trimming shortened V by 5 bases and J by 0 bases, and 16 bases separated the two germline ends. From germline, CDR1 is SEHNR and CDR2 FQNEAQ (reference sequence). CDR3 loop: CASSPRQGGLNTEAFF. CDR3 sequence (DNA): TGTGCCAGCAGCCCCCGTCAGGGCGGCTTGAACACTGAAGCTTTCTTT.

V is TRBV24-1 and J is TRBJ1-6; no reliable D call. The CDR3 spans 14 residues. Germline values: CDR1 KGHDR, CDR2 SFDVKD. V was trimmed by 4 bases and J by 10 bases, leaving 13 bases between them. CDR3 sequence (DNA): TGTGCCACCAGTGACGTTCTAGACAACTCACCCCTCCACTTT. This codes for CATSDVLDNSPLHF.

The rearrangement uses TRBV5-1 and TRBJ2-2, with D maybe TRBD2 (5 bases). Germline V gene lookup returns CDR1 SGHRS and CDR2 YFSETQ. V was shortened by 4 bases and J by 1 base, with 14 bases between the two germline ends. The CDR3 loop spans 16 amino acids. The CDR3 loop reads CASSMGEEMNTGELFF. The CDR3 coding sequence is TGCGCCAGCAGCATGGGAGAGGAGATGAACACCGGGGAGCTGTTTTTT. Full variable domain (outside the CDR3, taken from reference TRBV5-1 and TRBJ2-2): KAGVTQTPRYLIKTRGQQVTLSCSPISGHRSVSWYQQTPGQGLQFLFEYFSETQRNKGNFPGRFSGRQFSNSRSEMNVSTLELGDSALYLCASSMGEEMNTGELFFGEGSRLTVL.

The genes are TRBV11-2 and TRBJ1-1; 11 nucleotides align to TRBD1. Germline CDR1 and CDR2: SGHAT and FQNNGV. The CDR3 sequence is 14 residues long. V trimming: 4 bases; J trimming: 5 bases; junction bases outside the gene matches: 3. In DNA form, the CDR3 reads TGTGCCAGCAGCTCAAGGGACAGGGGGACTGAAGCTTTCTTT. Protein: CASSSRDRGTEAFF.

The J gene is TRBJ1-1, the V gene TRBV20-1; TRBD1 is a possible D gene (6 bases). Germline V gene lookup returns CDR1 DFQATT and CDR2 SNEGSKA (reference sequence). V dropped 6 bases and J dropped 8 bases, with 10 bases sitting between them. The CDR3 totals 10 residues. CDR3 DNA: TGCAGTGCGAAGCAGGGGGAAGCTTTCTTT. Encoded protein: CSAKQGEAFF.

The chain recombines TRBV19 with TRBJ1-5; TRBD1 is a possible D gene (5 bases). This CDR3 is built from 14 residues. Germline V gives CDR1 LNHDA, CDR2 SQIVND (reference sequence). V was pared by 4 bases and J by 6 bases, with 13 bases between. CDR3 protein: CASSKTASGQPQHF. CDR3 nucleotide sequence: TGTGCCAGTAGTAAGACAGCCTCGGGTCAGCCCCAGCATTTT.

The chain joins TRBV20-1 to TRBJ2-7, with D tentatively TRBD2 (6 bases). Trimming took 6 bases from V and 7 from J, leaving 13 bases between them. The CDR3 has 11 amino acids. Germline CDR1 reads DFQATT; CDR2 reads SNEGSKA (reference sequence). CDR3 region: CSAGGEVEQYF. CDR3 DNA: TGCAGTGCCGGAGGGGAGGTTGAGCAGTACTTC.

The rearrangement joins TRBV5-1 to TRBJ2-7; D gene uncertain. Deletions cut 4 bases from V and 4 bases from J, with 6 bases between. CDR1 is SGHRS, CDR2 YFSETQ, per germline. This CDR3 contains 11 residues. CDR3 nucleotides: TGCGCCAGCAGCCAAGATTACGAGCAGTACTTC. As protein: CASSQDYEQYF.